The 11 T cell receptor beta chains listed next were all sequenced from one sample in a study of cytomegalovirus exposure and HLA in healthy donors. 13 Jbeta primers and 60 Vbeta primers were used for the PCR. Data came from immunoSEQ multiplex PCR; TCRdb stores just in-frame clones and leaves some out. Here the sample spans 200,000 to 250,000 clones, roughly 82% being singletons. Sequencing was done on a sample of PBMCs. The source of these receptors is a woman between 40 and 50 years old in good health and CMV-seropositive.

The V call is TRBV11-3, the J call TRBJ2-7; D is perhaps TRBD2 (7 bases). CDR3 length: 14 amino acids. The germline gives CDR1 SGHNT, CDR2 YENEEA. Trimming took off 6 bases at V and 3 bases at J, with 15 bases between the two ends. The CDR3 loop is CASSGGGGFYEQYF. CDR3 bases: TGTGCCAGCAGTGGGGGGGGCGGGTTCTACGAGCAGTACTTC. The entire variable domain, with the rest obtained from reference TRBV11-3 and TRBJ2-7, is as follows: EAGVVQSPRYKIIEKKQPVAFWCNPISGHNTLYWYLQNLGQGPELLIRYENEEAVDDSQLPKDRFSAERLKGVDSTLKIQPAELGDSAVYLCASSGGGGFYEQYFGPGTRLTVT.

The rearrangement uses TRBV5-1 and TRBJ2-1; 10 nucleotides align to TRBD2. The CDR3 covers 16 residues. CDR1 SGHRS and CDR2 YFSETQ come from the germline V gene. The ends lost 1 base at V and 1 base at J; junction bases unmatched: 2. CDR3 in amino acids: CASSLSLAGSYNEQFF. The CDR3 DNA reads TGCGCCAGCAGCTTGTCACTAGCGGGGTCCTACAATGAGCAGTTCTTC.

The chain combines TRBV5-4 with TRBJ2-1; maybe TRBD2 (6 bases). CDR1 is SGHNT and CDR2 is YYREEE in the germline V gene (reference sequence). The CDR3 contains 14 residues. Trimming left V 0 bases short and J 10 bases short, with 14 bases between. The CDR3 nucleotides read TGTGCCAGCAGCTTGGAACGAGCGGGCGACGAGCAGTTCTTC. Translation gives CASSLERAGDEQFF.

This rearrangement joins TRBV10-2 to TRBJ2-7; perhaps TRBD2 as D (6 bases). CDR1 and CDR2 from the germline V gene are WSHSY and SAAADI. The CDR3 is 12 amino acids. The V end was cut by 8 bases, the J end by 4 bases, with 12 bases between. This chain's CDR3 is CASSRGIYEQYF. The CDR3 DNA is TGCGCCAGCTCTCGGGGGATATACGAGCAGTACTTC.

The chain joins TRBV6-1 to TRBJ2-2; 7 bases align to TRBD1. Losses at the gene ends were 4 bases for V and 6 bases for J; bases not matched to a gene: 5. This CDR3 comprises 14 residues. Germline CDR1 MNHNS, CDR2 SASEGT. The CDR3 region is CASSVYRGPGELFF. The CDR3 nucleotides are TGTGCCAGCAGTGTTTACAGGGGACCCGGGGAGCTGTTTTTT.

V is TRBV7-3 and J is TRBJ1-5; TRBD1 is a possible D gene (6 bases). V lost 6 bases and J lost 5, with 11 bases in between. The CDR3 length is 13 residues. Germline CDR1 and CDR2: SGHTA and FQGTGA. The CDR3 DNA sequence: TGTGCCAGCAGTTCAGACAGGTATCAGCCCCAGCATTTT. It codes for CASSSDRYQPQHF.

This chain joins TRBV11-2 and TRBJ2-5; 9 bases are shared with TRBD2. The CDR3 has 12 amino acids. The ends lost 7 bases at V and 7 bases at J; junction bases unmatched: 4. Germline lookup yields CDR1 SGHAT and CDR2 FQNNGV. The CDR3 protein is CASTGGRGTQYF. CDR3 nucleotide sequence: TGTGCCAGCACCGGCGGGAGGGGGACCCAGTACTTC.

The chain has TRBV27 and TRBJ1-2; possible D gene TRBD1, 5 bases. Germline CDR1 and CDR2: MNHEY and SMNVEV (reference sequence). V lost 2 bases and J 6 bases, leaving 13 bases between the germline ends. The CDR3 is 14 amino acids. In nucleotides, the CDR3 is TGTGCCAGCAGTTTAGGTGGGGGGGGACATGGCTACACCTTC. Translating gives CASSLGGGGHGYTF.

V and J are TRBV19 and TRBJ2-7; a possible D gene is TRBD1 (5 bases). Deletions cut 7 bases from V and 2 bases from J, with 18 bases between. Germline V gives CDR1 LNHDA, CDR2 SQIVND (reference sequence). CDR3 size: 15 residues. CDR3 loop: CASTPSHRIPYEQYF. Here the CDR3 DNA reads TGTGCCAGTACCCCTTCCCACAGGATCCCCTACGAGCAGTACTTC.

In this sample, this clone turned up a few times. V gene TRBV28 combines with J gene TRBJ1-3; maybe TRBD1 (5 bases). Between the trimmed V and J ends, which lost 2 bases and 2 bases, there was a span of 13 bases. The CDR3 consists of 16 residues. CDR1 and CDR2 (germline): MDHEN, SYDVKM. CDR3 in DNA: TGTGCCAGCAGTTTAGGGGGGGAGTTAACTGGAAACACCATATATTTT. Translated, it gives CASSLGGELTGNTIYF. Supplemented by reference TRBV28 and TRBJ1-3, the full variable domain reads DVKVTQSSRYLVKRTGEKVFLECVQDMDHENMFWYRQDPGLGLRLIYFSYDVKMKEKGDIPEGYSVSREKKERFSLILESASTNQTSMYLCASSLGGELTGNTIYFGEGSWLTVV.

As to this clone: The sample holds other DNA sequences that translate to the same CDR3. The CDR3 region has the DNA TGCGCCAGCAGCTGGGGGACAGGGGAAGTCACTGAAGCTTTCTTT. Amino acids: CASSWGTGEVTEAFF. The chain recombines TRBV5-1 with TRBJ1-1; 10 bases are a match to TRBD1. V lost 3 bases and J lost 4; bases outside the gene matches: 6. This CDR3 contains 15 residues. Per the germline V gene, CDR1 is SGHRS and CDR2 is YFSETQ.